The rows below give T cell receptor beta chains drawn from one sample of a study of vaccination effects on CD4 cells after COVID-19. These TCRs are of unknown antigen specificity. Data came from immunoSEQ multiplex PCR; TCRdb stores just in-frame clones and leaves some out. The repertoire holds under 55,000 clones, with roughly three quarters as singletons. The source material was CD4+ T cells from PBMCs cultured with HCoV-OC43 spike peptides, sampled before COVID-19 vaccination. The receptors were gathered from a human donor who received a COVID-19 vaccine. Each CDR3 is given with its conserved first and last residue. The D gene is left open where the match is weak. Expanded clones are given a class, and other clones once, few, many or no size at all.

>TRBD2|NA|TRBV2|TRBJ2-1
CASGAGAHNEQFF
TGTGCCAGCGGAGCGGGGGCCCACAATGAGCAGTTCTTC
>NA|NA|TRBV7-8|TRBJ1-6
CASSPRDTNSPLHF
TGTGCCAGCAGCCCCCGGGACACGAATTCACCCCTCCACTTT
>NA|once|TRBV4-1|TRBJ2-5
CASSQRALQPAQETQYF
TGCGCCAGCAGCCAAAGGGCGCTCCAGCCAGCCCAAGAGACCCAGTACTTC
>NA|NA|TRBV6-1|TRBJ2-5
CASSEGRKTRRETQYF
TGTGCCAGCAGTGAGGGACGGAAAACTAGGAGAGAGACCCAGTACTTC
>TRBD2|NA|TRBV19|TRBJ2-3
CASRSSGGGPDTQYF
TGTGCCAGTAGAAGCAGCGGGGGGGGCCCAGATACGCAGTATTTT
>NA|NA|TRBV3-1/TRBV3-2|TRBJ1-1
CASSQVGRNTEAFF
TGTGCCAGCAGCCAAGTCGGTAGGAACACTGAAGCTTTCTTT
>NA|NA|TRBV30|TRBJ2-3
CAWTSSGDTQYF
TGTGCCTGGACTAGCTCGGGAGATACGCAGTATTTT
>NA|NA|TRBV5-1|TRBJ1-6
CASSLYSMSSYNSPLHF
TGCGCCAGCAGCTTGTACTCGATGTCCTCCTATAATTCACCCCTCCACTTT
>TRBD2|few|TRBV5-6|TRBJ2-2
CASSFSPGGHTGELFF
TGTGCCAGCAGCTTCTCTCCGGGGGGGCACACCGGGGAGCTGTTTTTT
>NA|NA|TRBV15|TRBJ1-6
CATSRESLTILPSPLHF
TGTGCCACCAGCAGAGAATCCTTGACTATTCTCCCTTCACCCCTCCACTTT
>NA|few|TRBV4-2|TRBJ2-2
CASNPSGATNTGELFF
TGTGCCAGCAACCCATCGGGGGCCACGAACACCGGGGAGCTGTTTTTT
>NA|NA|TRBV6-6|TRBJ2-3
CASKGGASTDTQYF
TGTGCCAGCAAGGGGGGGGCTAGCACAGATACGCAGTATTTT
>NA|NA|TRBV28|TRBJ2-1
CASSSGVADSHNEQFF
TGTGCCAGCAGTTCGGGTGTGGCGGACTCCCACAATGAGCAGTTCTTC
>TRBD2|few|TRBV5-1|TRBJ2-5
CASSLELAEETQYF
TGCGCCAGCAGCTTGGAACTAGCGGAAGAGACCCAGTACTTC
>NA|once|TRBV7-2|TRBJ2-1
CASSPRGPSSHTYNEQFF
TGTGCCAGCAGCCCTCGGGGACCTTCGAGCCACACCTACAATGAGCAGTTCTTC
>NA|NA|TRBV28|TRBJ1-1
CASSRGHQIF
TGTGCCAGCTCACGTGGACACCAGATTTTT
>TRBD2|NA|TRBV5-1|TRBJ2-3
CASSFKPSGGAVDTQYF
TGCGCCAGCAGCTTTAAGCCTAGCGGGGGGGCCGTAGATACGCAGTATTTT
>NA|NA|TRBV5-5|TRBJ2-3
CASSFIAGAGDTQYF
TGTGCCAGCAGCTTTATCGCGGGGGCCGGTGATACGCAGTATTTT
>TRBD1|NA|TRBV7-2|TRBJ1-2
CASSETGGYGYTF
TGTGCCAGCAGCGAGACAGGGGGCTATGGCTACACCTTC
>NA|NA|TRBV15|TRBJ1-1
CATSRGGSFTEAFF
TGTGCCACCAGCAGAGGGGGGAGTTTCACTGAAGCTTTCTTT
>NA|NA|TRBV5-4|TRBJ1-1
CASSPRRGMNTEAFF
TGTGCCAGCAGCCCACGCCGGGGGATGAACACTGAAGCTTTCTTT
>NA|NA|TRBV30|TRBJ1-1
CAWSVPWGTEAFF
TGTGCCTGGAGCGTACCTTGGGGCACTGAAGCTTTCTTT
>NA|NA|TRBV6-5|TRBJ2-2
CASSTSRDTGELFF
TGTGCCAGCAGCACCAGCCGGGACACCGGGGAGCTGTTTTTT
>NA|NA|TRBV4-1|TRBJ2-3
CASSQELAPYTDTQYF
TGCGCCAGCAGCCAAGAACTGGCACCATACACAGATACGCAGTATTTT
>NA|NA|TRBV4-1|TRBJ2-2
CASSQRTGWTGELFF
TGCGCCAGCAGCCAACGAACAGGGTGGACCGGGGAGCTGTTTTTT
>NA|NA|TRBV2|TRBJ2-3
CASLGLRSTDTQYF
TGTGCCAGTCTCGGACTCCGGAGCACAGATACGCAGTATTTT
>NA|NA|TRBV2|TRBJ1-1
CASKQRNTEAFF
TGTGCCAGCAAACAGAGAAACACTGAAGCTTTCTTT
>TRBD2|NA|TRBV19|TRBJ2-1
CASRQLAGGNEQFF
TGTGCCAGTAGGCAGCTAGCGGGGGGCAATGAGCAGTTCTTC
>NA|NA|TRBV6-5|TRBJ2-2
CASTPVGRTGELFF
TGTGCCAGCACCCCGGTAGGGCGCACCGGGGAGCTGTTTTTT
>NA|NA|TRBV25-1|TRBJ1-3
CASSHSGNTIYF
TGTGCCAGCAGTCACTCTGGAAACACCATATATTTT
>TRBD2|few|TRBV5-6|TRBJ2-5
CASSVYSGGAGVETQYF
TGTGCCAGCAGTGTTTATAGCGGGGGGGCCGGTGTAGAGACCCAGTACTTC
>NA|once|TRBV24-1|TRBJ2-5
CATRNEGQETQYF
TGTGCCACCAGGAACGAAGGCCAAGAGACCCAGTACTTC
>NA|NA|TRBV24-1|TRBJ2-1
CATSSSSYNEQFF
TGTGCCACCAGTTCTTCCTCCTACAATGAGCAGTTCTTC
>NA|NA|TRBV5-1|TRBJ2-5
CASSLSAGALQETQYF
TGCGCCAGCAGCTTGAGTGCAGGGGCCTTACAAGAGACCCAGTACTTC
>NA|NA|TRBV28|TRBJ1-5
CASRQGDQPQHF
TGTGCCAGCAGACAGGGAGATCAGCCCCAGCATTTT
>NA|NA|TRBV5-6|TRBJ2-4
CASSLGQVKNIQYF
TGTGCCAGCAGCTTGGGACAGGTAAAAAACATTCAGTACTTC
>NA|NA|TRBV19|TRBJ2-3
CASSIQGPLDTQYF
TGTGCCAGTAGTATCCAGGGACCGTTGGATACGCAGTATTTT
>NA|NA|TRBV9|TRBJ2-5
CASSAQSQETQYF
TGTGCCAGCAGCGCTCAGAGCCAAGAGACCCAGTACTTC
>NA|NA|TRBV29-1|TRBJ1-5
CSVAQGSNQPQHF
TGCAGCGTTGCACAGGGTAGCAATCAGCCCCAGCATTTT
>NA|NA|TRBV9|TRBJ2-3
CASSGALGSTDTQYF
TGTGCCAGCAGCGGGGCCCTGGGAAGCACAGATACGCAGTATTTT
>NA|NA|TRBV4-1|TRBJ1-2
CASSQGSVERPNYGYTF
TGCGCCAGCAGCCAAGGGTCAGTCGAACGACCCAATTATGGCTACACCTTC